Listed here are 13 T cell receptor beta chains from one sample, sequenced in a study of blood T cell repertoires in COVID-19. The data were produced by immunoSEQ multiplex PCR, yet TCRdb's version contains in-frame clones alone and is incomplete. The sample contains some 27,000 clones, roughly 91% of which appear only once. Sequencing used peripheral blood. Every receptor here comes from a human donor in a cohort sampled during active COVID-19. The donor label of this sample is uncertain.

The chain joins TRBV7-5 to TRBJ1-2; TRBD1, as called in the table, went unchecked against the DNA. TRBV7-5 is a pseudogene locus. The CDR3 has 15 residues. The CDR3 DNA follows: TGTGCCAGAAGCTTAAAGGGGACAGTCGTCTATGGCTACACCTTC. It encodes CARSLKGTVVYGYTF.

V is TRBV30 and J is TRBJ2-5; D possibly corresponds to TRBD2 (5 bases). The V end lost 8 bases, the J end lost 5 bases, and 15 bases lay between the germline ends. The CDR3 spans 12 residues. CDR1 GTSNPN and CDR2 SVGIG come from the germline V gene (reference sequence). Written as DNA, the CDR3 is TGTGCCCTAGCTCGGGGAGCCGAGACCCAGTACTTC. It yields the protein CALARGAETQYF. The whole variable domain, remainder taken from reference TRBV30 and TRBJ2-5, is SQTIHQWPATLVQPVGSPLSLECTVEGTSNPNLYWYRQAAGRGLQLLFYSVGIGQISSEVPQNLSASRPQDRQFILSSKKLLLSDSGFYLCALARGAETQYFGPGTRLLVL.

In DNA, the CDR3 is TGTGCCAGCAGCTTGGACAGGGGGCTGGGTGAGCAGTACTTC. Translating it yields CASSLDRGLGEQYF. The rearrangement joins TRBV5-6 to TRBJ2-7; 9 positions match TRBD1. Germline V gene sequence: CDR1 SGHDT, CDR2 YYEEEE. The ends lost 0 bases at V and 7 bases at J; junction bases unmatched: 5. This CDR3 has 14 residues.

The rearrangement links TRBV7-9 to TRBJ1-3; the D is unclear. V was trimmed by 2 bases and J by 4 bases, leaving 9 bases between them. Germline-derived CDR1 and CDR2 are SEHNR and FQNEAQ (reference sequence). There are 14 residues in the CDR3. CDR3 bases: TGTGCCAGCAGCTTACCGGTGGGCGGAAACACCATATATTTT. Its translation: CASSLPVGGNTIYF.

The sample holds one count of this clone. The rearrangement links TRBV7-9 to TRBJ1-5, with no clear D. Trimming cost V 3 bases and J 1 base, with 7 bases left between them. CDR1 is SEHNR, CDR2 FQNEAQ, per germline (reference sequence). There are 14 residues in the CDR3. The DNA for the CDR3 is TGTGCCAGCAGCTTTAGTTTCAGCAATCAGCCCCAGCATTTT. Translating gives CASSFSFSNQPQHF.

The V and J genes are TRBV10-2 and TRBJ1-2, with D possibly matching TRBD1 (6 bases). The length of the CDR3 is 14 residues. Trimming removed 1 base from V and 7 bases from J, with 13 bases in between. Germline assignment: CDR1 WSHSY and CDR2 SAAADI. In DNA, the CDR3 is TGCGCCAGCAGTGAGTTAGACAGGACCGGTGGCTACACCTTC. Its protein product is CASSELDRTGGYTF.

The rearrangement joins TRBV19 to TRBJ1-5; 8 bases agree with TRBD1. The V gene end was trimmed by 6 bases and the J gene end by 5 bases; junction bases not matched to a gene: 3. This CDR3 has 13 amino acids. Germline assignment: CDR1 LNHDA and CDR2 SQIVND (reference sequence). The CDR3: CASSGQGYQPQHF. DNA for the CDR3: TGTGCCAGTAGCGGACAGGGATATCAGCCCCAGCATTTT. The full variable domain, rest sourced from reference TRBV19 and TRBJ1-5, is DGGITQSPKYLFRKEGQNVTLSCEQNLNHDAMYWYRQDPGQGLRLIYYSQIVNDFQKGDIAEGYSVSREKKESFPLTVTSAQKNPTAFYLCASSGQGYQPQHFGDGTRLSIL.

This clone was detected only once. The chain joins TRBV2 to TRBJ2-2; a possible D gene is TRBD1 (6 bases). Germline lookup yields CDR1 SNHLY and CDR2 FYNNEI. This CDR3 is built from 13 residues. Trimming left V 3 bases short and J 4 bases short, with 6 bases between. Written as DNA, the CDR3 is TGTGCCAGCAGTGACAGGGGCACCGGGGAGCTGTTTTTT. Protein product: CASSDRGTGELFF. The whole variable domain, filled in from reference TRBV2 and TRBJ2-2, reads EPEVTQTPSHQVTQMGQEVILRCVPISNHLYFYWYRQILGQKVEFLVSFYNNEISEKSEIFDDQFSVERPDGSNFTLKIRSTKLEDSAMYFCASSDRGTGELFFGEGSRLTVL.

The chain recombines TRBV9 with TRBJ2-1; 7 nucleotides line up with TRBD2. Germline lookup yields CDR1 SGDLS and CDR2 YYNGEE. The CDR3 totals 15 residues. Germline trimming cut 0 bases from V and 3 bases from J; bases unmatched to any gene: 3. The CDR3 protein is CASSVVGGGYNEQFF. The CDR3 DNA sequence: TGTGCCAGCAGCGTAGTTGGCGGGGGCTACAATGAGCAGTTCTTC.

Comments on this clone: One end of the junction is discordant with germline, which a read error may explain. The V call is TRBV6-1, the J call TRBJ2-3; 9 bases match TRBD1. CDR1 and CDR2 from the germline V gene are MNHNS and SASEGT. CDR3 length: 15 amino acids. Written as DNA, the CDR3 is TGTGCCAGCAGTAAAGCCGGGACAGGGACAGATACGCAGTATTTT. Translating gives CASSKAGTGTDTQYF.

This chain links TRBV7-8 with TRBJ2-3; 9 bases line up with TRBD1. This CDR3 is 16 amino acids long. The germline V gene has CDR1 SGHVS and CDR2 FQNEAQ. J was trimmed by 4 bases and V by 4 bases; bases with no gene match: 9. The CDR3 loop is CASSSQGARGADTQYF. CDR3 nucleotide sequence: TGTGCCAGCAGCTCACAGGGGGCTCGTGGAGCAGATACGCAGTATTTT.

This clone was counted a few times. This chain links TRBV27 with TRBJ2-5; D is perhaps TRBD1 (6 bases). V was clipped by 5 bases and J by 7 bases, with 20 bases between them. This CDR3 is 15 amino acids long. CDR1 and CDR2 (germline): MNHEY, SMNVEV (reference sequence). The chain's CDR3 is CASSLYGGSLGTQYF. The CDR3 DNA follows: TGTGCCAGCAGTCTCTATGGGGGCTCTCTAGGGACCCAGTACTTC.

This rearrangement joins TRBV18 to TRBJ2-7, with D unclear. Germline V gene lookup returns CDR1 KGHSH and CDR2 LQKENI. V was cut by 0 bases and J by 6 bases, with 9 bases left in between. The CDR3 runs to 13 residues. Here the CDR3 DNA reads TGTGCCAGCTCACCACCCCTGGCCCCCGAGCAGTACTTC. Its protein is CASSPPLAPEQYF.